A selection of T cell receptor beta chains follows, all from one sample in a study of shared clonotypes between healthy human individuals. Some clones are missing from TCRdb's copy, which holds only in-frame ones; the method was immunoSEQ multiplex PCR. In the table there are 1.5 million to 2.5 million clones, about 95% of which are singletons. The sequenced sample consisted of naive CD8+ T cells sorted from blood. Receptors originate from a man in his late teens or twenties in good health. The CDR3 runs from the conserved cysteine through the conserved F or W. D genes are given only for firm matches. Where a row states a size, it is once, few, many or the class of an expanded clone; other rows omit it.

clone size	D gene	V gene	J gene	CDR3 DNA	CDR3 protein
.	.	TRBV15	TRBJ1-1	TGTGCCACCAGCAGAGATCTGGGCCCTGACCCAAGGACTGAAGCTTTCTTT	CATSRDLGPDPRTEAFF
.	.	TRBV4-1	TRBJ1-5	TGCGCCAGCAGCCTCCCGTCGGGTCCAGTAGCGAGTCAGCCCCAGCATTTT	CASSLPSGPVASQPQHF
.	.	TRBV19	TRBJ1-5	TGTGCCAGTAGTATTCAGGGCGGGCAGCCCCAGCATTTT	CASSIQGGQPQHF
once	.	TRBV4-1	TRBJ1-2	TGCGCCAGCAGCCAAGACAGGGGAGATAACTATGGCTACACCTTC	CASSQDRGDNYGYTF
.	.	TRBV27	TRBJ2-5	TGTGCCAGCAGTTTATTGGTAGGCGGTCACCAAGAGACCCAGTACTTC	CASSLLVGGHQETQYF
.	.	TRBV9	TRBJ2-1	TGTGCCAGCAGCGGACCTTTGGCCAACAATGAGCAGTTCTTC	CASSGPLANNEQFF
.	.	TRBV7-8	TRBJ1-1	TGTGCCAGCAGCTTAAGGGTGTCAGGGCCGAACACTGAAGCTTTCTTT	CASSLRVSGPNTEAFF
.	.	TRBV4-3	TRBJ2-7	TGCGCCAGCAGCCCAGCGGGACAGAACTACGAGCAGTACTTC	CASSPAGQNYEQYF
once	.	TRBV7-8	TRBJ2-5	TGTGCCAGCAGCTTAGGTGCGGGGGCGAGGGAGACCCAGTACTTC	CASSLGAGARETQYF
.	.	TRBV9	TRBJ2-2	TGTGCCAGCAACCCAGCGGGCCCCGGGGAGCTGTTTTTT	CASNPAGPGELFF
.	.	TRBV6-6	TRBJ1-1	TGTGCCAGCAGCCCGTACGCAGTCATGAACACTGAAGCTTTCTTT	CASSPYAVMNTEAFF
.	.	TRBV2	TRBJ2-1	TGTGCCAGCAGCGGGGTGGGGTACAATGAGCAGTTCTTC	CASSGVGYNEQFF
.	.	TRBV2	TRBJ1-5	TGTGCCAGCGGACGGGGGAATCAGCCCCAGCATTTT	CASGRGNQPQHF
.	.	TRBV9	TRBJ1-1	TGTGCCAGCAGCGTAGGGGGGCCGAGCACTGAAGCTTTCTTT	CASSVGGPSTEAFF
.	.	TRBV10-3	TRBJ2-2	TGTGCCATCAGTGAGCCAGGGAGAACCGGGGAGCTGTTTTTT	CAISEPGRTGELFF
.	TRBD1	TRBV7-7	TRBJ2-7	TGTGCTAGCAGCGTCGGGACAGGGGATTCCTACGAGCAGTACTTC	CASSVGTGDSYEQYF